This entry is about one T cell receptor beta chain. The source of the sample is a study of blood T cell repertoires in COVID-19. The wider study: Acute and convalescent COVID-19 specimens originated in the United States, Italy and Spain. In each case, the material was cDNA or gDNA derived from T cells, B-cell-depleted T cells, or PBMCs.

Per the authors' pipeline: Quantification of nucleated cells was approximated via reference gene primer amplification. Profiling relied on immunoSEQ multiplex PCR, and the TCRdb table lists in-frame clones only, not all of them. The V and J calls and clone size are taken from that table; D and trimming were inferred from the DNA. Of 25,000 to 30,000 clones listed, less than 80% are singletons. The CDR3 runs to 16 residues. V dropped 5 bases and J dropped 2 bases, with 15 bases sitting between them. Germline CDR1 and CDR2: LGHDT and YNNKEL (reference sequence). Sequencing was carried out using peripheral blood. This chain connects TRBV3-1 (or the pseudogene TRBV3-2) to TRBJ2-2; D perhaps matches TRBD2 (6 bases). The sequence was collected from a boy between 2 and 15 years old with active or convalescent COVID-19. CDR3 nucleotide sequence: TGTGCCAGCAGCGCGGGCGGGACGGACAACACCGGGGAGCTGTTTTTT. It yields the protein CASSAGGTDNTGELFF.